These T cell receptor beta chains were read from a single sample in a study of blood T cell repertoires in COVID-19. Libraries were prepared by immunoSEQ multiplex PCR; TCRdb keeps only in-frame clonotypes and omits some of them. The table records some 270,000 clones, 80% to 90% of them present only once. The specimen was PBMCs or T cells enriched from blood (not recorded which). Receptors were obtained from a woman aged 25 to 39 with acute COVID-19. Each CDR3 is given with its conserved first and last residue. The D gene is left open where the match is weak. The size field is filled for only some rows; it gives once, few, many or a size class.

v_gene,j_gene,d_gene,abundance,CDR3aa,CDR3nt
TRBV5-1,TRBJ1-6,-,few,CASSSQGGDLHF,TGCGCCAGCAGCTCGCAGGGAGGAGACCTCCACTTT
TRBV3-1/TRBV3-2,TRBJ2-1,TRBD2,-,CASSQVTSGRGEQFF,TGTGCCAGCAGCCAAGTAACTAGCGGGAGGGGTGAGCAGTTCTTC
TRBV6-2/TRBV6-3,TRBJ1-5,-,-,CASSTWGDQPQHF,TGTGCCAGCAGTACCTGGGGAGATCAGCCCCAGCATTTT
TRBV9,TRBJ2-1,-,-,CASSVEGGTGNEQFF,TGTGCCAGCAGCGTAGAGGGCGGGACGGGAAATGAGCAGTTCTTC
TRBV12-3/TRBV12-4,TRBJ2-3,-,-,CASSPSGADTQYF,TGTGCCAGCAGCCCATCAGGGGCAGATACGCAGTATTTT
TRBV28,TRBJ1-2,-,-,CASTGPGHGYTF,TGTGCCAGCACCGGACCAGGGCACGGCTACACCTTC
TRBV24-1,TRBJ2-7,-,-,CATSDRGEQYF,TGTGCCACCAGTGATCGGGGGGAGCAGTACTTC
TRBV19,TRBJ2-7,-,once,CASSTGLGYEQYF,TGTGCCAGTAGTACAGGGCTAGGGTACGAGCAGTACTTC
TRBV15,TRBJ1-5,-,-,CATSSSVNQPQHF,TGTGCCACCAGCAGTTCGGTCAATCAGCCCCAGCATTTT
TRBV27,TRBJ2-1,TRBD2,-,CASSPGTSTFF,TGTGCCAGCAGCCCCGGGACTAGCACGTTCTTC
TRBV29-1,TRBJ2-7,TRBD2,-,CSVERSGSFNEQYF,TGCAGCGTTGAACGTAGCGGGAGTTTCAACGAGCAGTACTTC
TRBV5-4,TRBJ2-1,-,-,CASSFFGSSYNEQFF,TGTGCCAGCAGCTTTTTCGGGAGCTCCTACAATGAGCAGTTCTTC